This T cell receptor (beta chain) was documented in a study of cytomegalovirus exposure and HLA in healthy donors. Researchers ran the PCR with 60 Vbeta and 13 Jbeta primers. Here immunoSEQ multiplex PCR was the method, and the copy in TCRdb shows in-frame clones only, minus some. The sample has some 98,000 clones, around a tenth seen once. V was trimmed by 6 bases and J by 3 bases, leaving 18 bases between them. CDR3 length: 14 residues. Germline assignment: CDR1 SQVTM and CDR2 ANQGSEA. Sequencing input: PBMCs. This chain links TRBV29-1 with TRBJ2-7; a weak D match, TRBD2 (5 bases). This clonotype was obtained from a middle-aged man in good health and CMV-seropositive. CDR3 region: CSVVGSREGYEQYF. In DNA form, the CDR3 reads TGCAGCGTCGTGGGGTCTCGTGAGGGCTACGAGCAGTACTTC.